This note documents a single TCR beta chain sequence. Its specificity is unknown. The method was immunoSEQ multiplex PCR; TCRdb's version includes in-frame clones alone and lacks a portion of them. This sample yields roughly 100,000 clones, of which almost 90% are seen a single time; about 5.4% belongs to the top ten. There are 14 residues in the CDR3. The V end lost 0 bases, the J end lost 6 bases, and 9 bases lay between the germline ends. Germline V gene sequence: CDR1 LGHNA, CDR2 YSLEER. This specimen comes from a study of T cell responses to AZD1222 COVID-19 vaccine. Study-wide context: Analyses pooled second doses at about 4 or about 12 weeks. Study outcomes and limitations: Repertoires were obtained solely post-peak T cell response. Spike-wide vaccine-associated CD4 TCRs dominated at 160-218 and 743-854.

The sequenced sample was peripheral blood, obtained on day 0 of AZD1222 vaccination. The rearrangement uses TRBV4-3 and TRBJ2-1; tentative D call: TRBD1 (6 bases). This receptor was obtained from an adult in good health. CDR3 bases: TGCGCCAGCAGCCAAGAAGAGGGGGTCAATGAGCAGTTCTTC. This gives the protein CASSQEEGVNEQFF.